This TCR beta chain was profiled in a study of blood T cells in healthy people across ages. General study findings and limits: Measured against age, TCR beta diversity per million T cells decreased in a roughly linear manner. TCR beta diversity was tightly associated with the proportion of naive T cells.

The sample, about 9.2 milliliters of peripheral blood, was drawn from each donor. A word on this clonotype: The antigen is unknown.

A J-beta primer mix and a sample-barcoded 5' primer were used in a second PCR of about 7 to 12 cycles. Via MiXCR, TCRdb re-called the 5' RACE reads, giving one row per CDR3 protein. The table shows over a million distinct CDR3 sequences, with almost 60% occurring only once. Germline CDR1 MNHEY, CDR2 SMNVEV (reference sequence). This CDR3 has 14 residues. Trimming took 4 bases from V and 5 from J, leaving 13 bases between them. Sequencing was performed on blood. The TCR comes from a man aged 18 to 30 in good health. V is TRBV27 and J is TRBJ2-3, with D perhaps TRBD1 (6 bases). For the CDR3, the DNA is TGTGCCAGCAGTTGGGGGCTCCAGGTAGATACGCAGTATTTT. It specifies CASSWGLQVDTQYF.